This T cell receptor beta chain came from a study of early T cells in non-severe SARS-CoV-2 infection. MiXCR, applied by TCRdb to the 5' RACE reads, yields one record per CDR3 protein. The top ten hold around 4.5% of the sample, which has about 50,000 distinct CDR3 sequences, around 8% seen once. This CDR3 is 13 amino acids long. The germline V gene encodes CDR1 SGHDT and CDR2 YYEEEE. V lost 4 bases and J 3 bases, leaving 10 bases between the germline ends. Sequencing was performed on whole blood. This clonotype was obtained from an adult who was a healthcare worker with PCR-confirmed SARS-CoV-2 infection or an uninfected control (not recorded which). The V and J genes are TRBV5-6 and TRBJ1-2; D call uncertain. CDR3 sequence: CASSRLTHYGYTF. CDR3 DNA: TGTGCCAGCAGCCGGCTGACCCACTATGGCTACACCTTC.